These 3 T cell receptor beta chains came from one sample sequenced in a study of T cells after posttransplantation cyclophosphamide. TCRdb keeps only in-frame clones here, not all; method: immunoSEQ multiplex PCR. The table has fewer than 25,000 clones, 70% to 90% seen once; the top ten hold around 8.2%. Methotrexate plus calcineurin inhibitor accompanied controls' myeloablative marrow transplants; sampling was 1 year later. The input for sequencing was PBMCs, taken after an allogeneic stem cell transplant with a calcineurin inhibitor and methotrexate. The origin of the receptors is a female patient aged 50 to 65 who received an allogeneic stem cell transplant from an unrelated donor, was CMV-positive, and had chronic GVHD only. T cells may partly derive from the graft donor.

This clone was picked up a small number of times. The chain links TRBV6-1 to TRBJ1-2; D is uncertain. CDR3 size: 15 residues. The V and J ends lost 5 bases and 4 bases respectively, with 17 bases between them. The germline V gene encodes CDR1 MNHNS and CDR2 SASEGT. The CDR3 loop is CASSLVGYGGYGYTF. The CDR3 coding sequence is TGTGCCAGCAGTCTAGTTGGCTATGGTGGCTATGGCTACACCTTC.

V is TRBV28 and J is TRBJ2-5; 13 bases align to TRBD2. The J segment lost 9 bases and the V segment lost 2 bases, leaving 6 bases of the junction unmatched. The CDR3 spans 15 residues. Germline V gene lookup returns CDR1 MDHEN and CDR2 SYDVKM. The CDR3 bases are TGTGCCAGCAGTTTAAGGACTAGCGGGAGAAGGTCCCAGTACTTC. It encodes CASSLRTSGRRSQYF. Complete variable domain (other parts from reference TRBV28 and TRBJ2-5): DVKVTQSSRYLVKRTGEKVFLECVQDMDHENMFWYRQDPGLGLRLIYFSYDVKMKEKGDIPEGYSVSREKKERFSLILESASTNQTSMYLCASSLRTSGRRSQYFGPGTRLLVL.

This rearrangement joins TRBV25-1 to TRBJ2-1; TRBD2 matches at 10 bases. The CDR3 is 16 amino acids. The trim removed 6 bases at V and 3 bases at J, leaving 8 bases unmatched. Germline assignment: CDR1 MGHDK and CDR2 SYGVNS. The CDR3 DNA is TGTGCCAGCAGCCCATTGAGGACTAGCGGCTACAATGAGCAGTTCTTC. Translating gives CASSPLRTSGYNEQFF.